This T cell receptor beta chain was found in a study of Tregs in tolerant kidney transplant recipients (dated by TCRdb to the late 2010s). The study in broad terms: The study applied TCRbeta sequencing to find donor-specific regulatory T cells before combined kidney and bone marrow transplantation and then followed those same cells after transplant. Several methods of expanding Tregs specific for an allogeneic donor were compared by TCRbeta repertoire sequencing in a few healthy controls.

Notes on this clone: Its cognate antigen has yet to be identified. No base-level quality is on record; no much larger clone is a single base apart.

Inclusive of the bounding cysteine and phenylalanine, the CDR3 is 16 residues long. CDR3 DNA only is kept here, 48 bases in frame from base 1. Overall results and qualifications from the work: Although technical replication error seemed to be minimal, the question of biological reproducibility was not addressed directly. The study was constrained by small patient numbers, and validation of the findings is required in larger populations and under other immunosuppression protocols. Expanding Tregs with activated donor B cells appeared to identify the most biologically relevant and donor-specific TCRbeta repertoire.

Thawed PBMCs were FACS-sorted into unstimulated Tregs (CD4+CD25+CD127-), CD4+ non-Tregs (CD4+CD25-), CD4 cells and CD8 cells. Healthy control blood was obtained either as purchased buffy coats or from healthy volunteers. Healthy control blood was processed by Ficoll density gradient to PBMCs and cryopreserved; patient PBMCs were collected before and after transplant. Genomic DNA was extracted from sorted cells with the QIAGEN DNeasy Blood and Tissue Kit for TCRbeta CDR3 sequencing. High-throughput TCRbeta CDR3 sequencing was carried out commercially through immunoSEQ, with PCR amplification with bias correction and internal controls included. Regarding the original processing steps: Unique productive TCRbeta sequences were defined by CDR3 nucleotide sequence when primers matched and otherwise by CDR3 amino acid sequence together with Vbeta and Jbeta genes. As a correction for sorting error, sequences shared between sorted populations at a frequency ratio of 2:1 or less were discarded, and the remaining shared sequences were assigned to the higher population. Sequences were defined as donor-reactive when expanded at least 5-fold in CFSE-low cells versus unstimulated cells and present at a frequency of at least 0.01% in CFSE-low cells. Repertoire divergence was quantified by Jensen-Shannon divergence using the top 100 TCRbeta sequences ranked by frequency. For any sample with multiple sequencing runs, sorting error was corrected in each run separately before the runs were pooled. TCRdb retrieved this table from immuneACCESS and kept in-frame rearrangements only. Not all clones are present; in checked studies, unresolved V genes account for under half, and no reason is known for the remainder. That table gives V, J and clone size, and the DNA gave D and trimming. For this sample there are 90,000 to 150,000 clones; 85% to 95% appear just once. The top ten clonotypes cover roughly 0.63% of the sample.

The TCR originated in a human donor in good health. Rearrangement joined TRBV12-2 to TRBJ2-1; TRBD1, the D gene given by the table, was not confirmed from the DNA. TRBV12-2 is designated a pseudogene. Sequencing was done on a sample of CD4+ T cells from blood. Here the CDR3 is given as CASRLAGQSAYNEQFF. The bases are TGTGCAAGTCGCTTAGCAGGACAGTCAGCCTACAATGAGCAGTTCTTC.